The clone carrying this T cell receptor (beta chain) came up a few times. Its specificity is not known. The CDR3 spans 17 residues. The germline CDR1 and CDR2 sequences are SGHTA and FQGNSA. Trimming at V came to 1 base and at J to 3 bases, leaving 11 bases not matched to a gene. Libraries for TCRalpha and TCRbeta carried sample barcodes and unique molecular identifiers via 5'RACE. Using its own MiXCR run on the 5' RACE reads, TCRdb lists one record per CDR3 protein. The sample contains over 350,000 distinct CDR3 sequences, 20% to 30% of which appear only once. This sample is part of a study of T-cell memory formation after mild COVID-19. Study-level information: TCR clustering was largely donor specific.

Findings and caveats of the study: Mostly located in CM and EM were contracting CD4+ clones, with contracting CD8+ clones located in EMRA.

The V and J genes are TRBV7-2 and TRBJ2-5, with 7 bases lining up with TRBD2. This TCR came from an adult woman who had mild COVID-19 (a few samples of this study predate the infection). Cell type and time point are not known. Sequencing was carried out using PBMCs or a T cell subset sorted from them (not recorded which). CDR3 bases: TGTGCCAGCAGCTTAGTGGTTGGGCGGGGGAGCAAAGAGACCCAGTACTTC. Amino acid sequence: CASSLVVGRGSKETQYF.